The present TCR beta chain was sequenced within a study of tissue T cells after allogeneic stem cell transplantation. TCRdb's copy holds only in-frame clones and misses some; the assay was immunoSEQ multiplex PCR. The sample contains over 45,000 clones, approximately 70% of which appear only once. Details on this clone: The gene symbols are mouse symbols. Read data end 1 residue before the CDR3 end; the end is taken from the germline J gene.

V shed 0 bases and J shed 0 bases, with 2 bases lying between them. The CDR3 is 14 residues long. Germline CDR1 is SNHLY and CDR2 is FYNGKV (reference sequence). This clonotype was sampled from a pool of C57BL/6 mice in good health. The chain is built from TRBV3 and TRBJ1-4, with D uncertain. Sample: sorted cells pooled from one or two spleens. This CDR3 reads CASSLAISNERLFF. Partial CDR3 DNA: TGTGCCAGCAGCTTAGCTATTTCCAACGAAAGATTATTT.